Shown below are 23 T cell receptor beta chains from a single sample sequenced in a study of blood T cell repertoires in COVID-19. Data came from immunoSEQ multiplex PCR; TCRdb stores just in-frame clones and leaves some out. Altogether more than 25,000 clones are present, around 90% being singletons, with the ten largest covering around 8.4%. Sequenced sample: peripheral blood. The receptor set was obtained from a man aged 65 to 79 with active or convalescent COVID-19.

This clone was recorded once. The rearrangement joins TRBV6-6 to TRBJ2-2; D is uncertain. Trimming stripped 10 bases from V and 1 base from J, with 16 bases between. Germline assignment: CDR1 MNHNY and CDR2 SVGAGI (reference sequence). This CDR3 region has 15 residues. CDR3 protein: CATKTGGLNTGELFF. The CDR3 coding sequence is TGTGCCACCAAAACTGGCGGATTGAACACCGGGGAGCTGTTTTTT.

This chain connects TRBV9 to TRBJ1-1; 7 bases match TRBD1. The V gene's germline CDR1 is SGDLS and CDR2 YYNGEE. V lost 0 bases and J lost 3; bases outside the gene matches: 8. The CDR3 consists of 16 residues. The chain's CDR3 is CASSVAGGRLDTEAFF. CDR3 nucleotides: TGTGCCAGCAGCGTAGCAGGGGGGCGGCTGGACACTGAAGCTTTCTTT.

The CDR3 loop reads CSASRDRVDNEQFF. The CDR3 region has the DNA TGCAGTGCTAGTCGGGACAGGGTCGACAATGAGCAGTTCTTC. This chain connects TRBV20-1 to TRBJ2-1; 9 bases align to TRBD1. Looked up from germline, CDR1 is DFQATT and CDR2 is SNEGSKA (reference sequence). The V gene end was trimmed by 3 bases and the J gene end by 5 bases; junction bases not matched to a gene: 5. This CDR3 is built from 14 residues.

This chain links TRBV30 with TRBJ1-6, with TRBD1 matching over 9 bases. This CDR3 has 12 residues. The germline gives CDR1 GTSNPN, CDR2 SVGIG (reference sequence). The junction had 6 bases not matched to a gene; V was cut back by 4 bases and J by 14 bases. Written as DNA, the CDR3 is TGTGCCTGGACCAGGGACAGGGCCACCCTCCACTTT. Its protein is CAWTRDRATLHF.

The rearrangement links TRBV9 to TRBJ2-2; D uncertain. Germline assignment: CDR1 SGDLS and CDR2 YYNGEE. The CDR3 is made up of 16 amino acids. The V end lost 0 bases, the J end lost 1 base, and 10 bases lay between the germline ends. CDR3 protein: CASSVVGDLNTGELFF. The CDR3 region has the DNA TGTGCCAGCAGCGTAGTCGGAGACTTGAACACCGGGGAGCTGTTTTTT.

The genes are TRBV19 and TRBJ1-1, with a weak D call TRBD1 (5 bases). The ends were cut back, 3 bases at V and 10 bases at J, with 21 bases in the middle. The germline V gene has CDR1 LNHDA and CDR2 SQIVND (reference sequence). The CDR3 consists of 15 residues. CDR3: CASSIYPQVGLGAFF. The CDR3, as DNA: TGTGCCAGTAGTATTTACCCACAGGTTGGATTGGGAGCTTTCTTT.

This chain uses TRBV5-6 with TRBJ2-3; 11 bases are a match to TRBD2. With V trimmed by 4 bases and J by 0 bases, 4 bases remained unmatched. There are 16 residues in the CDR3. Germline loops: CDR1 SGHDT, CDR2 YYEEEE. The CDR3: CASSVRLAGSTDTQYF. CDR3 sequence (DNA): TGTGCCAGCAGCGTCCGACTAGCGGGGAGCACAGATACGCAGTATTTT.

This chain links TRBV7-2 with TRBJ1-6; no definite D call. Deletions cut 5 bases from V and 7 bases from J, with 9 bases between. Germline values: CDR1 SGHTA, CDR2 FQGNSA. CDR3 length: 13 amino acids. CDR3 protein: CASSQRGNSPLHF. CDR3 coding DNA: TGTGCCAGCAGCCAACGCGGGAATTCACCCCTCCACTTT.

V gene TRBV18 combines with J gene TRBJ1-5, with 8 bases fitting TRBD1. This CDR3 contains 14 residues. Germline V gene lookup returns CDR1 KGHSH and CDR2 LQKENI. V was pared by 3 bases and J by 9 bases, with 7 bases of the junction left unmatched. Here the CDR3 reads CASSPGQGRSPQHF. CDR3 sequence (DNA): TGTGCCAGCTCACCCGGACAGGGCCGATCGCCCCAGCATTTT. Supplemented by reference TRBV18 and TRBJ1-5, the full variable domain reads NAGVMQNPRHLVRRRGQEARLRCSPMKGHSHVYWYRQLPEEGLKFMVYLQKENIIDESGMPKERFSAEFPKEGPSILRIQQVVRGDSAAYFCASSPGQGRSPQHFGDGTRLSIL.

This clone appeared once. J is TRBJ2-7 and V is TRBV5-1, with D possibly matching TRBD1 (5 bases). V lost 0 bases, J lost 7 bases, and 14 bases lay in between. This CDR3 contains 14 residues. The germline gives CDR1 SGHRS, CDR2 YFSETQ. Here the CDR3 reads CASSLDGAVREQYV. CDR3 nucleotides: TGCGCCAGCAGCTTGGATGGGGCCGTTCGGGAGCAGTACGTC.

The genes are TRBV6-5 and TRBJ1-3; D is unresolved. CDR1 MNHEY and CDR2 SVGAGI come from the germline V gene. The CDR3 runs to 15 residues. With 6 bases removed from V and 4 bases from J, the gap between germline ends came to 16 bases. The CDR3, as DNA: TGTGCCAGCAGCCTTGCAGAATCGGGGGGAAACACCATATATTTT. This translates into CASSLAESGGNTIYF.

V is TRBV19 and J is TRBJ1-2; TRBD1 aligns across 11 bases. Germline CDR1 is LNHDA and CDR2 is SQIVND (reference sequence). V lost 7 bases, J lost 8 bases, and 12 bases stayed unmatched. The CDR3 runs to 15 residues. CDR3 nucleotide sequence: TGTGCCAGTACCGCGGTTGGGACAGGGGGACAAGGCTACACCTTC. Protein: CASTAVGTGGQGYTF.

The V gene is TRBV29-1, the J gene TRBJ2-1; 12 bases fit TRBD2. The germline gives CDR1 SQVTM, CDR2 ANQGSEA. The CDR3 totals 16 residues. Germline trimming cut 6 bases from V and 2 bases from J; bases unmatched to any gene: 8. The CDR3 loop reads CSVGGGLAGTYNEQFF. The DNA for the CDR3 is TGCAGCGTCGGGGGGGGACTAGCGGGTACCTACAATGAGCAGTTCTTC.

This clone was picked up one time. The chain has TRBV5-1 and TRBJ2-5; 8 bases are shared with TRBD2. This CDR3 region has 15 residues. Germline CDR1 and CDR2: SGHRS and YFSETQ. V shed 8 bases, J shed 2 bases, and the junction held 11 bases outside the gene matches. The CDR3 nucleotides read TGCGCCAGTTCTTACGGTGCGGGAGGACAAGAGACCCAGTACTTC. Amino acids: CASSYGAGGQETQYF. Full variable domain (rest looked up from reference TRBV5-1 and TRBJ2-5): KAGVTQTPRYLIKTRGQQVTLSCSPISGHRSVSWYQQTPGQGLQFLFEYFSETQRNKGNFPGRFSGRQFSNSRSEMNVSTLELGDSALYLCASSYGAGGQETQYFGPGTRLLVL.

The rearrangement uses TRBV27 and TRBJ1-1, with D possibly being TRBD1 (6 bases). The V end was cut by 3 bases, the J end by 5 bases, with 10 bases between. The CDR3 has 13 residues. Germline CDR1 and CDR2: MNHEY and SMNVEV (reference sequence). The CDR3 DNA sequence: TGTGCCAGCAGTTTTGGGAGGGGGACTGAAGCTTTCTTT. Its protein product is CASSFGRGTEAFF.

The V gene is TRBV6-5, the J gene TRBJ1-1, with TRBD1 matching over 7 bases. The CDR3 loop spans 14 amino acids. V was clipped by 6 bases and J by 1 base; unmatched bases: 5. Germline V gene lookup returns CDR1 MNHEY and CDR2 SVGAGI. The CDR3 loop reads CASREGARNTEAFF. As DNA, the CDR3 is TGTGCCAGCAGGGAGGGGGCTAGGAACACTGAAGCTTTCTTT.

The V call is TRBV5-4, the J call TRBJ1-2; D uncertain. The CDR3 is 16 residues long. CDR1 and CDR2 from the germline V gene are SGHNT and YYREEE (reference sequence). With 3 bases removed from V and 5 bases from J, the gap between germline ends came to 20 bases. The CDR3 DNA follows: TGTGCCAGCAGCTCCCGCGGCGCCTCAAGCGCTTATGGCTACACCTTC. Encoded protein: CASSSRGASSAYGYTF.

CDR3 sequence: CASSPPGQASMKYF. As DNA, the CDR3 is TGTGCCAGCTCACCACCGGGACAAGCCTCGATGAAGTACTTC. V is TRBV18 and J is TRBJ2-7; maybe TRBD1 (6 bases). The CDR3 covers 14 residues. Germline V gene data show CDR1 as KGHSH and CDR2 as LQKENI. Deletions cut 0 bases from V and 11 bases from J, with 17 bases between.

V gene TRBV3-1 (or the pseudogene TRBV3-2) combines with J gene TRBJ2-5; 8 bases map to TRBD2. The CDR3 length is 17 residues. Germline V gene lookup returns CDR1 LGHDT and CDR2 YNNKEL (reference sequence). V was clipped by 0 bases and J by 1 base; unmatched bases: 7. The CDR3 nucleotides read TGTGCCAGCAGCCAAGATCTGGCGGGGGGACCCCAAGAGACCCAGTACTTC. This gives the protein CASSQDLAGGPQETQYF.

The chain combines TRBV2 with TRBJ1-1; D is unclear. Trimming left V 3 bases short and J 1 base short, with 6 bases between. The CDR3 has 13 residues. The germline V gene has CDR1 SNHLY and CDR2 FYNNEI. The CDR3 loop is CASSEEGNTEAFF. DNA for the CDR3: TGTGCCAGCAGTGAGGAGGGGAACACTGAAGCTTTCTTT.

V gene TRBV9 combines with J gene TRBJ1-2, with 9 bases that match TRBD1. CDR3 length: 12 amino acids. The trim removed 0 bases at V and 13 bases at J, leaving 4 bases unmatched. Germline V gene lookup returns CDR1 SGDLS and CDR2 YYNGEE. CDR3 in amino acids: CASSVGQGVGTF. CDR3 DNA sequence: TGTGCCAGCAGCGTAGGACAGGGGGTGGGCACCTTC.

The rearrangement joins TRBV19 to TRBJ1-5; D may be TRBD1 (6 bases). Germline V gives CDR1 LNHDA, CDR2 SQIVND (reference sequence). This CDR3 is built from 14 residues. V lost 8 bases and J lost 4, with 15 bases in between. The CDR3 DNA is TGTGCCAGTCAACAGGACAGACGAAATCAGCCCCAGCATTTT. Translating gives CASQQDRRNQPQHF.

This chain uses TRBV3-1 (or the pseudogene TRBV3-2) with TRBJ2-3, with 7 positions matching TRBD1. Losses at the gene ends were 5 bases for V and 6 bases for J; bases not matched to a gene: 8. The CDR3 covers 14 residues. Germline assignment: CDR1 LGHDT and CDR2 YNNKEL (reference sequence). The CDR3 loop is CASSISTGLDTQYF. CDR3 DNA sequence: TGTGCCAGCAGCATTTCGACAGGGCTGGATACGCAGTATTTT.